Listed below are T cell receptor beta chains from one sample, sequenced in a study of glioma-infiltrating T cells. TCRdb processed the multiplex PCR reads anew with MiXCR; each CDR3 protein has one entry. In the table there are 400,000 or so distinct CDR3 sequences, about two fifths of which are singletons. The specimen sequenced was glioma tissue, nonneoplastic brain tissue, or PBMCs (not recorded which). The source is a human donor with low-grade glioma or glioblastoma, undergoing nonglioma brain surgery, or in good health (not recorded which). CDR3s include the opening cysteine and the closing phenylalanine or tryptophan. D genes are given only for firm matches. Part of the rows lack a size; the others show once, few, many or a class for expanded clones.

CAISHTGTGDNEQFF TGTGCCATCAGCCACACCGGGACAGGGGACAATGAGCAGTTCTTC TRBJ2-1 . TRBD1 TRBV10-3
CASSLGVDRNYGYTF TGTGCCAGCAGCTTAGGGGTGGACAGAAACTATGGCTACACCTTC TRBJ1-2 . . TRBV7-9
CASSPRGLSNTGELFF TGTGCCAGCAGTCCGCGGGGGTTATCGAACACCGGGGAGCTGTTTTTT TRBJ2-2 many TRBD2 TRBV6-2/TRBV6-3
CASSTGLAEWVGELFF TGTGCCAGTAGTACGGGACTAGCAGAGTGGGTCGGGGAGCTGTTTTTT TRBJ2-2 once TRBD2 TRBV19
CSGRTSGRGYNEQFF TGCAGTGGCCGGACTAGCGGGAGGGGCTACAATGAGCAGTTCTTC TRBJ2-1 few TRBD2 TRBV20-1
CASGQGAVGELFF TGTGCCAGCGGACAGGGGGCGGTCGGGGAGCTGTTTTTT TRBJ2-2 once TRBD1 TRBV12-3/TRBV12-4
CASGKWEIFSGYTF TGTGCCAGCGGAAAGTGGGAAATATTCTCTGGCTACACCTTC TRBJ1-2 many . TRBV27
CASSYGGAGVAQYF TGTGCCAGCAGTTACGGCGGCGCCGGGGTGGCGCAGTATTTT TRBJ2-3 many . TRBV6-2/TRBV6-3
CASNPRGQGEYYEQYF TGTGCCAGCAACCCGCGGGGGCAGGGGGAATACTACGAGCAGTACTTC TRBJ2-7 few . TRBV6-2/TRBV6-3
CASSQEGREATPSTDTQYF TGTGCCAGCAGCCAAGAGGGGAGGGAGGCCACCCCTAGCACAGATACGCAGTATTTT TRBJ2-3 . TRBD2 TRBV3-1
CAITSGQGPYEQYF TGTGCCATCACCTCTGGACAGGGTCCCTACGAGCAGTACTTC TRBJ2-7 once TRBD1 TRBV6-1
CASSQDPITGELFF TGCGCCAGCAGCCAAGATCCCATCACCGGGGAGCTGTTTTTT TRBJ2-2 . . TRBV4-3
CASSESWDFPSPYNEQFF TGTGCCAGCAGTGAATCCTGGGACTTCCCTAGCCCCTACAATGAGCAGTTCTTC TRBJ2-1 . . TRBV6-4
CASSDQQTQETQYF TGTGCCAGCAGTGACCAGCAGACCCAAGAGACCCAGTACTTC TRBJ2-5 many . TRBV2
CASSFRGTNTEAFF TGTGCCAGCAGTTTCAGGGGAACTAACACTGAAGCTTTCTTT TRBJ1-1 . . TRBV12-3/TRBV12-4
CASAVVEAGEGEQYF TGTGCCAGCGCGGTGGTGGAAGCGGGAGAGGGAGAGCAGTACTTC TRBJ2-7 few TRBD2 TRBV6-1
CASSYGVMWGTEAFF TGTGCCAGCAGTTACGGGGTCATGTGGGGCACTGAAGCTTTCTTT TRBJ1-1 . . TRBV6-5
CASSLVRQGRETQYF TGTGCCAGCAGCCTCGTTCGACAGGGACGAGAGACCCAGTACTTC TRBJ2-5 . TRBD1 TRBV7-2
CSASQPHGNEQFF TGCAGTGCTAGTCAGCCCCATGGGAATGAGCAGTTCTTC TRBJ2-1 . . TRBV20-1
CASSDPTSGRGDEQFF TGTGCCAGCAGTGACCCGACTAGCGGGAGGGGCGATGAGCAGTTCTTC TRBJ2-1 many TRBD2 TRBV25-1
CASRRVGVYEQYF TGTGCCAGCAGGAGGGTAGGGGTCTACGAGCAGTACTTC TRBJ2-7 many . TRBV6-1
CASSPQPMNTEAFF TGTGCCAGCAGTCCCCAGCCCATGAACACTGAAGCTTTCTTT TRBJ1-1 few . TRBV28
CASSMTGGFYEQYF TGTGCCAGCAGCATGACAGGGGGATTCTACGAGCAGTACTTC TRBJ2-7 few TRBD1 TRBV28
CASSFTSPTYEQYF TGTGCCAGCAGTTTCACTAGCCCCACCTACGAGCAGTACTTC TRBJ2-7 . . TRBV28
CASSLSPGGVTEAFF TGTGCCAGCAGTTTATCGCCAGGGGGCGTCACTGAAGCTTTCTTT TRBJ1-1 many TRBD1 TRBV27
CASSGTGGKLFF TGTGCCAGCAGTGGAACTGGGGGTAAACTGTTTTTT TRBJ1-4 many . TRBV2
CSVAVGLASEQYF TGCAGCGTTGCCGTGGGACTAGCGAGCGAGCAGTACTTC TRBJ2-7 . TRBD2 TRBV29-1
CASRSRAGMGQFF TGTGCCAGCAGGTCTAGAGCGGGAATGGGGCAGTTCTTC TRBJ2-1 few TRBD2 TRBV7-9
CSAREGAIYQPQHF TGCAGTGCTAGGGAGGGGGCTATCTATCAGCCCCAGCATTTT TRBJ1-5 many TRBD1 TRBV20-1
CAGSHRGTRRTQETQYF TGTGCCGGCAGTCACCGCGGGACTAGACGAACTCAAGAGACCCAGTACTTC TRBJ2-5 once TRBD2 TRBV27
CAISGGTGMSNEQFF TGTGCCATCAGTGGAGGGACAGGGATGTCCAATGAGCAGTTCTTC TRBJ2-1 few TRBD1 TRBV10-3
CATTDFSYNEQFF TGTGCCACCACGGACTTCTCCTACAATGAGCAGTTCTTC TRBJ2-1 few . TRBV11-2
CSAPGQNNEQFF TGCAGTGCGCCCGGACAGAACAATGAGCAGTTCTTC TRBJ2-1 . . TRBV20-1
CASTETPGNYEQYF TGTGCCAGCACCGAGACTCCCGGAAACTACGAGCAGTACTTC TRBJ2-7 . . TRBV27
CASSLQPGGGYTF TGTGCCAGCAGCTTACAGCCCGGAGGGGGCTACACCTTC TRBJ1-2 . . TRBV7-3
CSARDRIAGVYNEQFF TGCAGTGCTAGAGATCGAATAGCGGGAGTTTACAATGAGCAGTTCTTC TRBJ2-1 . TRBD2 TRBV20-1
CASSLGLAGEGYQPQHF TGCGCCAGCAGCTTGGGTCTAGCGGGCGAGGGTTATCAGCCCCAGCATTTT TRBJ1-5 once . TRBV5-1
CASSLAVMNTEAFF TGCGCCAGCAGCTTGGCAGTCATGAACACTGAAGCTTTCTTT TRBJ1-1 . . TRBV5-1
CATSDLSRGEAYNEQFF TGTGCCACCAGTGATTTGTCGAGAGGGGAAGCCTACAATGAGCAGTTCTTC TRBJ2-1 once . TRBV24-1
CASSRGPNTGELFF TGTGCCAGCAGCCGGGGACCGAACACCGGGGAGCTGTTTTTT TRBJ2-2 many . TRBV6-1
CASSLGVNTIYF TGTGCCAGCAGCTTAGGTGTCAACACCATATATTTT TRBJ1-3 few . TRBV7-8
CASSERGDRYEQYF TGTGCCAGCAGTGAACGGGGGGACCGCTACGAGCAGTACTTC TRBJ2-7 many TRBD2 TRBV25-1
CASSYSGLTKAFF TGTGCCAGCAGTTATTCAGGGCTGACTAAAGCTTTCTTT TRBJ1-1 . . TRBV28
CASSQGVSGLLGNEQYF TGCGCCAGCAGCCAAGGAGTGAGTGGGCTCCTTGGGAACGAGCAGTACTTC TRBJ2-7 many . TRBV4-1
CASSVGQGRYNEQFF TGTGCCAGCAGTGTTGGACAGGGGAGATACAATGAGCAGTTCTTC TRBJ2-1 many TRBD1 TRBV6-1